The 7 T cell receptor beta chains below come from one sample, sequenced in a study of beta chain features in type 1 diabetes. The study reverse transcribed the entire isolated RNA, so it sequenced expressed TCRB transcripts. The repertoire was sequenced with immunoSEQ multiplex PCR; TCRdb's copy has only in-frame clones and lacks some. The sample yields 250,000 or so clones, more than 65% seen once. The sample taken for sequencing was naive CD4+ T cells from blood. The receptors stem from a man aged 30 to 39 in good health.

The chain joins TRBV7-2 to TRBJ2-5; D gene ambiguous. Trimming stripped 0 bases from V and 4 bases from J, with 6 bases between. This CDR3 has 13 residues. Germline CDR1 SGHTA, CDR2 FQGNSA. In DNA, the CDR3 is TGTGCCAGCAGCTTAGCGCTCTTAGAGACCCAGTACTTC. Translating gives CASSLALLETQYF.

The chain uses TRBV30 and TRBJ2-5; the D call may be TRBD1 or TRBD2 (5 bases each). V lost 3 bases and J lost 9, with 14 bases in between. Germline CDR1 GTSNPN, CDR2 SVGIG (reference sequence). The CDR3 has 12 amino acids. The CDR3 here is CAWSRDLGAQYF. The CDR3 DNA follows: TGTGCCTGGAGCCGGGACCTTGGGGCCCAGTACTTC.

The CDR3 here is CASSISTSGNYEQYF. In DNA form, the CDR3 reads TGTGCCAGTAGTATTTCGACTAGCGGGAACTACGAGCAGTACTTC. The chain employs TRBV19 and TRBJ2-7, with 11 bases lining up with TRBD2. Looked up from germline, CDR1 is LNHDA and CDR2 is SQIVND (reference sequence). The CDR3 extends over 15 amino acids. J gave up 3 bases and V 3 bases, and 4 bases lay outside the gene matches. The full variable domain, in which reference TRBV19 and TRBJ2-7 provide the parts outside the CDR3, is DGGITQSPKYLFRKEGQNVTLSCEQNLNHDAMYWYRQDPGQGLRLIYYSQIVNDFQKGDIAEGYSVSREKKESFPLTVTSAQKNPTAFYLCASSISTSGNYEQYFGPGTRLTVT.

This clone has more than one count but fewer than ten. The chain employs TRBV16 and TRBJ1-5; weak D call: TRBD1 (6 bases). The CDR3 is 14 amino acids. The germline V and J ends were trimmed by 2 bases and 1 base, with 6 bases remaining between them. The germline V gene has CDR1 KGHSY and CDR2 FQNENV. The CDR3 here is CASSQTGSNQPQHF. The CDR3 nucleotides read TGTGCCAGCAGCCAAACAGGGAGCAATCAGCCCCAGCATTTT. The full variable domain, with the rest looked up from reference TRBV16 and TRBJ1-5, is GEEVAQTPKHLVRGEGQKAKLYCAPIKGHSYVFWYQQVLKNEFKFLISFQNENVFDETGMPKERFSAKCLPNSPCSLEIQATKLEDSAVYFCASSQTGSNQPQHFGDGTRLSIL.

This clone was seen only once. V gene TRBV7-9 combines with J gene TRBJ2-3; D is undetermined. This CDR3 is 15 amino acids long. From germline, CDR1 is SEHNR and CDR2 FQNEAQ (reference sequence). Trimming cost V 1 base and J 2 bases, with 10 bases left between them. The CDR3 region is CASSLVGSFTDTQYF. In DNA, the CDR3 is TGTGCCAGCAGCTTAGTCGGCAGCTTCACAGATACGCAGTATTTT.

The chain has TRBV30 and TRBJ2-7; TRBD2 matches 7 bases. Trimming at V came to 3 bases and at J to 5 bases, leaving 10 bases not matched to a gene. This CDR3 has 14 amino acids. Germline V gene data show CDR1 as GTSNPN and CDR2 as SVGIG (reference sequence). The CDR3 region has the DNA TGTGCCTGGAGGCCGGGAGGTTCCACCCACGAGCAGTACTTC. Its protein product is CAWRPGGSTHEQYF.

The chain couples TRBV7-9 to TRBJ2-5, with 7 bases matching TRBD2. Germline-derived CDR1 and CDR2 are SEHNR and FQNEAQ (reference sequence). V shed 1 base, J shed 2 bases, and the junction held 7 bases outside the gene matches. The CDR3 contains 16 residues. The CDR3 is CASSLGPSGPQETQYF. In DNA form, the CDR3 reads TGTGCCAGCAGCTTAGGGCCTAGCGGTCCTCAAGAGACCCAGTACTTC.